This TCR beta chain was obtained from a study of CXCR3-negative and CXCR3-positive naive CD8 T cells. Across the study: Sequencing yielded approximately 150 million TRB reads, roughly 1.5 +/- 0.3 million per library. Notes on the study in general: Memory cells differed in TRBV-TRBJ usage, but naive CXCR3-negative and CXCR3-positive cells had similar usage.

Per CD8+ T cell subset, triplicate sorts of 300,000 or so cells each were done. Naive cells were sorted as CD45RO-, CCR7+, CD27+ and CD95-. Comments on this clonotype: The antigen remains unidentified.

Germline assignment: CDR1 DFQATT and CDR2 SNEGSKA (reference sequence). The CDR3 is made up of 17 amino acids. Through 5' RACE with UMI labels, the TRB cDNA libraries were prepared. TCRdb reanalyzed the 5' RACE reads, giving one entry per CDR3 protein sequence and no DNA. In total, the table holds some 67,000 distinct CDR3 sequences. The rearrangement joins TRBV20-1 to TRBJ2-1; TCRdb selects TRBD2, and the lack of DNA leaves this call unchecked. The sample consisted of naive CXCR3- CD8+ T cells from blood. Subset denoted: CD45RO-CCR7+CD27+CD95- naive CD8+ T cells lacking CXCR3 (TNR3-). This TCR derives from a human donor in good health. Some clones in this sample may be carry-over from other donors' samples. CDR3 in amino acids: CSARDPGSGGLYNEQFF.